These 5 T cell receptor beta chains originate from one sample sequenced in a study of tumor and adjacent non-tumor tissue in lung cancer. This sample's RNA came from whole unsorted tissue. This non-tumor lung sample came from over 3 cm beyond the tumor edge. TCRbeta libraries were built with three rounds of nested PCR, modified from ARM-PCR. TCRdb reprocessed the multiplex PCR reads via MiXCR and lists one record per CDR3 protein. This sample has tens of thousands of distinct CDR3 sequences; over 60% occur once, and the top ten carry around two fifths. The sample comprised distant non-tumor lung tissue. The receptor source for this set is a man aged 65-85 years with non-small cell lung cancer.

In the case of this clonotype: Sequence at one end of the junction differs from germline and may be a read error. This chain joins TRBV4-3 and TRBJ2-6; 7 bases map to TRBD1. Germline V gene lookup returns CDR1 LGHNA and CDR2 YSLEER. The length of the CDR3 is 16 residues. CDR3 in amino acids: CAISPSQGSGANFLTF. The CDR3 DNA reads as TGCGCCATCAGCCCCTCACAGGGGTCTGGGGCCAACTTCCTGACTTTC.

J is TRBJ2-3 and V is TRBV11-2; 7 positions match TRBD1. CDR1 is SGHAT, CDR2 FQNNGV, per germline. Trimming at V came to 2 bases and at J to 3 bases, leaving 5 bases not matched to a gene. CDR3 length: 15 amino acids. The CDR3 nucleotides are TGTGCCAGCAGCTTATATCAGGGGGATACAGATACGCAGTATTTT. It specifies CASSLYQGDTDTQYF.

A remark on this clonotype: A read error may account for a junction end that differs from germline. This sequence joins TRBV6-1 and TRBJ2-5; D is unresolved. The germline gives CDR1 MNHNS, CDR2 SASEGT. The CDR3 loop spans 13 amino acids. In DNA, the CDR3 is TGTGCCAGCAAGAACCAAGAGCTGGAGACCCAGTATTTC. Protein sequence: CASKNQELETQYF.

This clonotype occurred once. V gene TRBV12-3 or TRBV12-4 combines with J gene TRBJ1-3, with 9 bases matching TRBD1. This CDR3 is 18 amino acids long. Germline trimming cut 5 bases from V and 3 bases from J; bases unmatched to any gene: 14. The CDR3 loop is CASSRAGTGTDFGNTIYF. CDR3 nucleotide sequence: TGTGCCAGCAGTCGTGCCGGGACAGGGACCGACTTTGGAAACACCATATATTTT.

The CDR3 coding sequence is TGTGCCACCAGTGATCGGGACAGGGGGCTTGACAATGAGCAGTTCTTC. Translated: CATSDRDRGLDNEQFF. The chain is built from TRBV24-1 and TRBJ2-1, with 12 positions matching TRBD1. With 3 bases clipped from V and 5 bases from J, the junction kept 4 bases outside the gene matches. Germline loops: CDR1 KGHDR, CDR2 SFDVKD. The CDR3 has 16 amino acids.